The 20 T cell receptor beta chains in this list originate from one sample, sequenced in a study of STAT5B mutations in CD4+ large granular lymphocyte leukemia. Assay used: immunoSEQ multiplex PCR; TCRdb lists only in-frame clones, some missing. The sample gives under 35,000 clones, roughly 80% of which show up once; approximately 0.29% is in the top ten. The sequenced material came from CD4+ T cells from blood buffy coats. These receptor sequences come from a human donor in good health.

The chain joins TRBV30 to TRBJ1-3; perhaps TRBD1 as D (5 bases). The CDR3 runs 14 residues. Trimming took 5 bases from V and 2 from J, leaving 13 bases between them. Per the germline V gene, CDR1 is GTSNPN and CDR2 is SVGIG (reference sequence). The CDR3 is CAWQSGPTGNTIYF. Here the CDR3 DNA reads TGTGCCTGGCAGTCAGGGCCTACTGGAAACACCATATATTTT.

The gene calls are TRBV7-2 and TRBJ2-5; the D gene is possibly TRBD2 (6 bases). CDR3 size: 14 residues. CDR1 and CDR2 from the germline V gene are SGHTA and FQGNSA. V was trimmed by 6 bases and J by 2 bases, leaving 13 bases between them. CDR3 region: CASRTSGVQETQYF. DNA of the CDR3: TGTGCCAGCAGAACCTCGGGAGTACAAGAGACCCAGTACTTC.

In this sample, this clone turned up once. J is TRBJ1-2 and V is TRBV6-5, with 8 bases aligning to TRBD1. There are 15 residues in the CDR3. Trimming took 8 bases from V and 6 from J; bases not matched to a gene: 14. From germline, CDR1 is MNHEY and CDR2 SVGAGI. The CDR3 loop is CASGRPGGALNGYTF. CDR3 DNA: TGTGCCAGCGGACGGCCAGGGGGCGCATTGAATGGCTACACCTTC.

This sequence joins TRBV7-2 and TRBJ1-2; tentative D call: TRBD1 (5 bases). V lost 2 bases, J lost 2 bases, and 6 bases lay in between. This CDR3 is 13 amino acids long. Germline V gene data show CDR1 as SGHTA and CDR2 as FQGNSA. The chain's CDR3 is CASSLRGNYGYTF. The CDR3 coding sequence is TGTGCCAGCAGCTTACGGGGCAACTATGGCTACACCTTC.

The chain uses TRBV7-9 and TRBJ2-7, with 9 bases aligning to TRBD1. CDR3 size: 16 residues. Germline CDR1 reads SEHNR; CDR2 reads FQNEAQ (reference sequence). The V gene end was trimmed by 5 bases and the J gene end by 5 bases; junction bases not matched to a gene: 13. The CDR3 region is CASSQMGQGFFHEQYF. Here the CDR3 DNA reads TGTGCCAGCAGCCAAATGGGACAGGGCTTTTTCCACGAGCAGTACTTC.

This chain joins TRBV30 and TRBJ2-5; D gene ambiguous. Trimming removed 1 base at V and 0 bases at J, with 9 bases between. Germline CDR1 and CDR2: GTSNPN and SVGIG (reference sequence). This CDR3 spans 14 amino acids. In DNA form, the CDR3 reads TGTGCCTGGAGTGGAAACTTGTACCAAGAGACCCAGTACTTC. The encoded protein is CAWSGNLYQETQYF.

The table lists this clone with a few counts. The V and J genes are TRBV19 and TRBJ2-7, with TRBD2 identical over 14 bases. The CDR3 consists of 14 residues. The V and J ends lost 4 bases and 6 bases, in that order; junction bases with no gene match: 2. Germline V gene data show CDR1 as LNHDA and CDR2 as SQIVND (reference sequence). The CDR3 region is CASSTTSGRGEQYF. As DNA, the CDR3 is TGTGCCAGTAGTACGACTAGCGGGAGGGGCGAGCAGTACTTC.

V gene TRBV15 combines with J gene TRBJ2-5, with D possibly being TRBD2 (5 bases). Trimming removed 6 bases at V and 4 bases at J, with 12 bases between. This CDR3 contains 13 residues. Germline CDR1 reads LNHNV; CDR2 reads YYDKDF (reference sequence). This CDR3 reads CATRFGGRETQYF. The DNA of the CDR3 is TGTGCCACCAGGTTTGGCGGGCGAGAGACCCAGTACTTC.

The CDR3 sequence: CSAGRDTAEAFF. Here the CDR3 DNA reads TGCAGCGCCGGACGGGACACCGCTGAAGCTTTCTTT. The chain recombines TRBV29-1 with TRBJ1-1, with D possibly TRBD1 on 6 matching bases. The CDR3 has 12 residues. V was shortened by 7 bases and J by 6 bases, with 15 bases between the two germline ends. Germline lookup yields CDR1 SQVTM and CDR2 ANQGSEA. Variable domain in full (rest from reference TRBV29-1 and TRBJ1-1): SAVISQKPSRDICQRGTSLTIQCQVDSQVTMMFWYRQQPGQSLTLIATANQGSEATYESGFVIDKFPISRPNLTFSTLTVSNMSPEDSSIYLCSAGRDTAEAFFGQGTRLTVV.

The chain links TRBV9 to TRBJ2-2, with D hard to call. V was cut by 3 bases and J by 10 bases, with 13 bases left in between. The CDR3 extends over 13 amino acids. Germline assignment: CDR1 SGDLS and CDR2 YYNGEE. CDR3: CASSAPRTVELFF. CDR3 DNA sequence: TGTGCCAGCAGCGCCCCCCGGACGGTGGAGCTGTTTTTT. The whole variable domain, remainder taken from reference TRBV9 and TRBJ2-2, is DSGVTQTPKHLITATGQRVTLRCSPRSGDLSVYWYQQSLDQGLQFLIQYYNGEERAKGNILERFSAQQFPDLHSELNLSSLELGDSALYFCASSAPRTVELFFGEGSRLTVL.

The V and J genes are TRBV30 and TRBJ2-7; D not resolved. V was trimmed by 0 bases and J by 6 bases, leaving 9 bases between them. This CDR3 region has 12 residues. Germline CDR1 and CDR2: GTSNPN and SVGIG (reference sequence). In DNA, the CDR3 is TGTGCCTGGAGTGTATACGATGGCGAGCAGTACTTC. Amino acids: CAWSVYDGEQYF.

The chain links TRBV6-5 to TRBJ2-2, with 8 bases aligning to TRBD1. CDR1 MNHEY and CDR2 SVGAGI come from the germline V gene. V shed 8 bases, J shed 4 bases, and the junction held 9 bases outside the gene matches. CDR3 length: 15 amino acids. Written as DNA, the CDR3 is TGTGCCAGCTTCGGACAGGGCGCCGGCACCGGGGAGCTGTTTTTT. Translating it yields CASFGQGAGTGELFF.

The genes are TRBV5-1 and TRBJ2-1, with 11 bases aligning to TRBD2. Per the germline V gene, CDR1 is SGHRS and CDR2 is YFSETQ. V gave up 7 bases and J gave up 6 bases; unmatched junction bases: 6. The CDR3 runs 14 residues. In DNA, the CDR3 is TGCGCCAGCCGGGGGCTAGCGGGAGGCAATGAGCAGTTCTTC. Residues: CASRGLAGGNEQFF.

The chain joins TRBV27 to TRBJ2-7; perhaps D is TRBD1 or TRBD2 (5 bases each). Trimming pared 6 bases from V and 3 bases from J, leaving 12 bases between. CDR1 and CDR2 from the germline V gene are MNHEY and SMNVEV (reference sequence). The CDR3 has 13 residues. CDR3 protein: CASSTSGSYEQYF. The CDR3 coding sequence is TGTGCCAGCAGCACTTCAGGGAGCTACGAGCAGTACTTC.

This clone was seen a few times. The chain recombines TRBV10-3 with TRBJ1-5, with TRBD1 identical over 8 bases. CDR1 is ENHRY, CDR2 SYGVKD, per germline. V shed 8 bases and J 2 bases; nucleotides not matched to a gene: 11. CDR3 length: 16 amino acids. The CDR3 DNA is TGTGCCATCTCACCGGCAGGGGGCGTTGGCAATCAGCCCCAGCATTTT. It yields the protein CAISPAGGVGNQPQHF.

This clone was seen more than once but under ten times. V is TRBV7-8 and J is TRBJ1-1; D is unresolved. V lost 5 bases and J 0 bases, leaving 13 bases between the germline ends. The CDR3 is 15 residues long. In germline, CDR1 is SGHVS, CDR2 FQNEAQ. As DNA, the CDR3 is TGTGCCAGCAGCACAGAATGGAATCTGAACACTGAAGCTTTCTTT. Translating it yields CASSTEWNLNTEAFF. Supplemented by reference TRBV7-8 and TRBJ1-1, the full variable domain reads GAGVSQSPRYKVAKRGQDVALRCDPISGHVSLFWYQQALGQGPEFLTYFQNEAQLDKSGLPSDRFFAERPEGSVSTLKIQRTQQEDSAVYLCASSTEWNLNTEAFFGQGTRLTVV.

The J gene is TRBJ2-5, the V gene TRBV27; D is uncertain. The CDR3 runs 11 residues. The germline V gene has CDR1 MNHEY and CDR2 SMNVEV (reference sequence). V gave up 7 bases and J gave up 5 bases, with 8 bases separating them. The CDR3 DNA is TGTGCCAGCAAAAAACTCGAGACCCAGTACTTC. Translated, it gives CASKKLETQYF.

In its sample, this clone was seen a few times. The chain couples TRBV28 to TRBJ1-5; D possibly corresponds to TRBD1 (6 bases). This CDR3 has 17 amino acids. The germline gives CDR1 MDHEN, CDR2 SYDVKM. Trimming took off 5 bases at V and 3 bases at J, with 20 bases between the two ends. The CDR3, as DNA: TGTGCCAGCAGTCCCACGGGGGGCAGGGGTTTCAATCAGCCCCAGCATTTT. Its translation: CASSPTGGRGFNQPQHF.

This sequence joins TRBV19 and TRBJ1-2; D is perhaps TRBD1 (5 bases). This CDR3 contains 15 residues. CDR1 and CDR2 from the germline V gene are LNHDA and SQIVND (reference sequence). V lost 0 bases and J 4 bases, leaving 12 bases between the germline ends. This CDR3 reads CASSIDPSRVYGYTF. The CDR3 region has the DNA TGTGCCAGTAGTATAGATCCTAGCAGGGTCTATGGCTACACCTTC.

Here the CDR3 reads CASSFRQSTQYF. CDR3 nucleotides: TGTGCCAGCAGTTTCCGACAATCTACGCAGTATTTT. The chain recombines TRBV28 with TRBJ2-3; D remains unclear. This CDR3 is 12 amino acids long. Germline lookup yields CDR1 MDHEN and CDR2 SYDVKM. V lost 3 bases to trimming and J lost 8 bases, with 9 bases between them.